The 31 T cell receptor beta chains presented below share a single source sample, sequenced in a study of Tregs in tolerant kidney transplant recipients. Using immunoSEQ multiplex PCR, the repertoire was profiled, and TCRdb retains in-frame clones only, with some absent. Among about 52,000 clones listed, around 93% were seen once. Recipients received nonmyeloablative bone marrow transplants from related graft donors, with transient mixed chimerism. The specimen comprised CD8+ T cells from blood (PBMCs), sampled 24 months after the transplant. The origin of the receptors is a human patient who received a combined kidney and bone marrow transplant. Some T cells may arise from the graft donor.

The rearrangement uses TRBV2 and TRBJ1-5; no clear D gene. V was shortened by 8 bases and J by 2 bases, with 16 bases between the two germline ends. Per germline, CDR1 SNHLY and CDR2 FYNNEI. This CDR3 is built from 15 residues. The CDR3 here is CASGEGVIGNQPQHF. CDR3 sequence (DNA): TGTGCCAGCGGGGAAGGAGTCATTGGCAATCAGCCCCAGCATTTT. The full variable domain, completed using reference TRBV2 and TRBJ1-5, is EPEVTQTPSHQVTQMGQEVILRCVPISNHLYFYWYRQILGQKVEFLVSFYNNEISEKSEIFDDQFSVERPDGSNFTLKIRSTKLEDSAMYFCASGEGVIGNQPQHFGDGTRLSIL.

This clone has only one observation. The chain is built from TRBV18 and TRBJ2-1; 11 positions agree with TRBD2. The CDR3 totals 15 residues. The germline V gene has CDR1 KGHSH and CDR2 LQKENI. The V and J ends lost 3 bases and 6 bases, in that order; junction bases with no gene match: 4. The chain's CDR3 is CASSPSSGRSNEQFF. CDR3 in DNA: TGTGCCAGCTCACCGTCTAGCGGGAGGAGCAATGAGCAGTTCTTC.

The genes are TRBV4-3 and TRBJ2-1; D is unclear. The V and J ends lost 1 base and 7 bases respectively, with 8 bases between them. Germline-derived CDR1 and CDR2 are LGHNA and YSLEER. The CDR3 consists of 13 residues. In DNA form, the CDR3 reads TGCGCCAGCAGCCAAGTTCTCGGGAATGAGCAGTTCTTC. This encodes CASSQVLGNEQFF.

The genes are TRBV19 and TRBJ2-3, with a weak D call TRBD1 (5 bases). CDR3 length: 16 amino acids. Trimming left V 5 bases short and J 2 bases short, with 17 bases between. Germline assignment: CDR1 LNHDA and CDR2 SQIVND (reference sequence). The CDR3 spells CASSQGRRSLTDTQYF. CDR3 in DNA: TGTGCCAGTAGTCAGGGTAGGAGAAGCCTCACAGATACGCAGTATTTT.

V gene TRBV7-9 combines with J gene TRBJ1-1; D is possibly TRBD1 (6 bases). The CDR3 runs to 14 residues. Germline loops: CDR1 SEHNR, CDR2 FQNEAQ (reference sequence). The V gene lost 3 bases and the J gene lost 5 bases, with 13 bases spanning the gap. CDR3 region: CASSFGEGGTEAFF. The CDR3 DNA reads TGTGCCAGCAGCTTCGGAGAGGGGGGGACTGAAGCTTTCTTT.

The chain recombines TRBV15 with TRBJ2-2; D is perhaps TRBD1 (6 bases). This CDR3 contains 15 residues. Trimming removed 6 bases from V and 10 bases from J, with 21 bases in between. Germline loops: CDR1 LNHNV, CDR2 YYDKDF (reference sequence). CDR3 protein: CATSKGGREVEELFF. As DNA, the CDR3 is TGTGCCACCAGTAAAGGGGGTCGTGAGGTTGAGGAGCTGTTTTTT.

The genes are TRBV29-1 and TRBJ2-2; 8 nucleotides align to TRBD2. The V segment lost 3 bases and the J segment 6 bases; nucleotides outside the gene matches: 3. Germline CDR1 SQVTM, CDR2 ANQGSEA. This CDR3 contains 13 residues. The CDR3 nucleotides read TGCAGCGTTGAGGCCGGGGGGGCCGGGGAGCTGTTTTTT. This encodes CSVEAGGAGELFF.

A remark on this clone: This sample includes further DNA sequences coding for the same CDR3. CDR3 sequence: CASSQGGGETQYF. The CDR3 bases are TGCGCCAGCAGCCAAGGCGGGGGAGAGACCCAGTACTTC. This rearrangement joins TRBV4-3 to TRBJ2-5; 7 bases agree with TRBD2. The CDR3 length is 13 residues. With 1 base clipped from V and 4 bases from J, the junction kept 0 bases outside the gene matches. The germline gives CDR1 LGHNA, CDR2 YSLEER.

V is TRBV15 and J is TRBJ2-5, with D possibly TRBD2 on 6 matching bases. The CDR3 extends over 16 amino acids. CDR1 and CDR2 (germline): LNHNV, YYDKDF (reference sequence). V lost 1 base, J lost 5 bases, and 17 bases lay in between. Written as DNA, the CDR3 is TGTGCCACCAGCAGAGGCGGTCGGGGGAGACGCGAGACCCAGTACTTC. Translation: CATSRGGRGRRETQYF.

The J gene is TRBJ2-3, the V gene TRBV7-8, with 9 nucleotides matching TRBD1. The CDR3 contains 14 residues. V lost 3 bases, J lost 4 bases, and 2 bases stayed unmatched. Germline values: CDR1 SGHVS, CDR2 FQNEAQ. CDR3 residues: CASSFGQGSDTQYF. CDR3 DNA sequence: TGTGCCAGCAGCTTCGGACAGGGGTCAGATACGCAGTATTTT.

The chain joins TRBV7-3 to TRBJ1-6, with 9 bases that match TRBD1. The CDR3 covers 15 residues. With V trimmed by 2 bases and J by 7 bases, 3 bases remained unmatched. CDR1 and CDR2 from the germline V gene are SGHTA and FQGTGA. The CDR3 DNA reads TGTGCCAGCAGCTTATCCGGGACAGGGAATTCACCCCTCCACTTT. It is translated as CASSLSGTGNSPLHF.

This clone was counted a single time. This rearrangement joins TRBV2 to TRBJ1-1, with D possibly being TRBD1 (6 bases). Germline V gene sequence: CDR1 SNHLY, CDR2 FYNNEI. Trimming removed 3 bases at V and 0 bases at J, with 8 bases between. CDR3 size: 14 residues. CDR3 amino acids: CASSEGAMNTEAFF. In DNA, the CDR3 is TGTGCCAGCAGTGAGGGGGCCATGAACACTGAAGCTTTCTTT.

The chain recombines TRBV13 with TRBJ2-7; possibly TRBD2 for D (6 bases). The CDR3 sequence is 13 residues long. Germline CDR1 PRHDT, CDR2 FYEKMQ (reference sequence). The V gene lost 0 bases and the J gene lost 7 bases, with 10 bases spanning the gap. CDR3 nucleotide sequence: TGTGCCAGCAGCTTAGGATCCGGGGGAGAGCAGTACTTC. Its translation: CASSLGSGGEQYF.

The J gene is TRBJ2-5, the V gene TRBV5-8; D is ambiguous. The DNA end is more similar to TRBJ2-7, so the J call may be wrong. This CDR3 is 13 amino acids long. Germline CDR1 SGHTS, CDR2 YDEGEE. The CDR3: CASSLTDIYEQYF. As DNA, the CDR3 is TGTGCCAGCAGCTTGACAGATATCTACGAGCAGTACTTC.

The chain uses TRBV11-2 and TRBJ1-3; 8 bases line up with TRBD1. Trimming removed 3 bases from V and 4 bases from J; junction bases left unmatched: 5. The germline V gene has CDR1 SGHAT and CDR2 FQNNGV. The CDR3 has 15 residues. CDR3 bases: TGTGCCAGCAGCTTCGACAGGGGATTAGGAAACACCATATATTTT. Protein product: CASSFDRGLGNTIYF.

CDR3 in amino acids: CASSLGTGTEAFF. The DNA for the CDR3 is TGTGCCAGCAGCTTAGGAACAGGCACTGAAGCTTTCTTT. V usage is TRBV7-9 and J usage is TRBJ1-1; D perhaps matches TRBD1 (5 bases). The germline V gene has CDR1 SEHNR and CDR2 FQNEAQ (reference sequence). V was clipped by 1 base and J by 4 bases, with 7 bases between them. This CDR3 has 13 amino acids.

The rearrangement uses TRBV6-4 and TRBJ2-3; 9 bases align to TRBD2. With 3 bases clipped from V and 0 bases from J, the junction kept 7 bases outside the gene matches. CDR1 and CDR2 (germline): MRHNA, SNTAGT. The CDR3 runs to 17 residues. CDR3 nucleotides: TGTGCCAGCAGTGAGGCGGGGGGGACCGATAGCACAGATACGCAGTATTTT. Amino acid sequence: CASSEAGGTDSTDTQYF.

The CDR3: CASSVVSGQGGTGELFF. CDR3 nucleotides: TGTGCCAGCAGCGTAGTGTCGGGACAGGGGGGCACCGGGGAGCTGTTTTTT. This sequence joins TRBV9 and TRBJ2-2; TRBD1 matches at 11 bases. The CDR3 loop spans 17 amino acids. With 0 bases clipped from V and 4 bases from J, the junction kept 5 bases outside the gene matches. The germline gives CDR1 SGDLS, CDR2 YYNGEE. The entire variable domain, with the rest obtained from reference TRBV9 and TRBJ2-2, is as follows: DSGVTQTPKHLITATGQRVTLRCSPRSGDLSVYWYQQSLDQGLQFLIQYYNGEERAKGNILERFSAQQFPDLHSELNLSSLELGDSALYFCASSVVSGQGGTGELFFGEGSRLTVL.

The CDR3 here is CASSLQRRGSGEKLFF. CDR3 in DNA: TGTGCCAGCTCCCTCCAGCGACGGGGATCGGGGGAAAAACTGTTTTTT. The V call is TRBV18, the J call TRBJ1-4; no definite D call. V was shortened by 6 bases and J by 8 bases, with 22 bases between the two germline ends. CDR1 is KGHSH and CDR2 is LQKENI in the germline V gene. The CDR3 is 16 residues long.

V is TRBV7-3 and J is TRBJ1-2; 8 nucleotides line up with TRBD1. With 5 bases clipped from V and 4 bases from J, the junction kept 9 bases outside the gene matches. Per germline, CDR1 SGHTA and CDR2 FQGTGA. The length of the CDR3 is 15 residues. The CDR3 is CASSGFGQGVYGYTF. The CDR3 nucleotides are TGTGCCAGCAGCGGATTTGGACAGGGTGTCTATGGCTACACCTTC.

CDR3 nucleotide sequence: TGTGCCATCAGTGCTCTCCTTACAGTGGCCCTCACTGAAGCTTTCTTT. Translating gives CAISALLTVALTEAFF. The genes are TRBV10-3 and TRBJ1-1; the D is unclear. From germline, CDR1 is ENHRY and CDR2 SYGVKD. V was trimmed by 4 bases and J by 4 bases, leaving 19 bases between them. This CDR3 is 16 amino acids long.

The chain employs TRBV7-2 and TRBJ2-7, with D possibly being TRBD2 (5 bases). The CDR3 runs to 17 residues. Trimming took off 1 base at V and 2 bases at J, with 18 bases between the two ends. Germline-derived CDR1 and CDR2 are SGHTA and FQGNSA. The CDR3 sequence: CASSLDSPAEIPYEQYF. CDR3 bases: TGTGCCAGCAGCTTAGACTCGCCAGCGGAGATCCCCTACGAGCAGTACTTC.

The CDR3 reads CASSFRPGGPSSYEQYF. CDR3 DNA: TGTGCCAGCAGTTTTCGCCCAGGGGGCCCTAGCTCCTACGAGCAGTACTTC. The rearrangement joins TRBV27 to TRBJ2-7; 8 bases are a match to TRBD1. This CDR3 spans 17 amino acids. Looked up from germline, CDR1 is MNHEY and CDR2 is SMNVEV (reference sequence). Unmatched junction bases numbered 10, after V lost 3 bases and J lost 0 bases.

This chain uses TRBV14 with TRBJ1-2, with 8 nucleotides matching TRBD1. J lost 6 bases, V lost 3 bases, and 6 bases had no gene match. Germline V gene lookup returns CDR1 SGHDN and CDR2 FVKESK. This CDR3 is built from 14 residues. The CDR3 DNA follows: TGTGCCAGCAGCCAGATAGGACAGGGCGATGGCTACACCTTC. This gives the protein CASSQIGQGDGYTF.

This clone has more than one count but fewer than ten. This chain links TRBV6-4 with TRBJ2-2, with 10 bases identical to TRBD2. The CDR3 consists of 16 residues. V shed 6 bases and J 2 bases; nucleotides not matched to a gene: 6. The germline CDR1 and CDR2 sequences are MRHNA and SNTAGT. CDR3 DNA: TGTGCCAGCAGAGCCGCTAGCGGGAGTAACACCGGGGAGCTGTTTTTT. The encoded protein is CASRAASGSNTGELFF.

This clone was seen only once. V is TRBV19 and J is TRBJ2-4, with 11 bases identical to TRBD2. The CDR3 covers 16 residues. CDR1 and CDR2 from the germline V gene are LNHDA and SQIVND (reference sequence). J gave up 1 base and V 5 bases, and 4 bases lay outside the gene matches. CDR3 residues: CASSVGLADAKNIQYF. The CDR3 DNA is TGTGCCAGTAGTGTGGGACTAGCGGACGCCAAAAACATTCAGTACTTC.

The gene calls are TRBV5-1 and TRBJ2-7, with 13 bases identical to TRBD2. The junction had 9 bases not matched to a gene; V was cut back by 0 bases and J by 0 bases. The CDR3 has 19 residues. The germline V gene has CDR1 SGHRS and CDR2 YFSETQ. CDR3 protein: CASSLGSRLAGGPSYEQYF. In DNA form, the CDR3 reads TGCGCCAGCAGCTTGGGTTCTAGACTAGCGGGAGGCCCCTCCTACGAGCAGTACTTC.

CDR3: CASSVADTQYF. For the CDR3, the DNA is TGTGCCAGCAGCGTCGCAGATACGCAGTATTTT. The chain joins TRBV9 to TRBJ2-3, with no clear D. CDR1 is SGDLS and CDR2 is YYNGEE in the germline V gene. The CDR3 contains 11 residues. Trimming shortened V by 2 bases and J by 4 bases, and 2 bases separated the two germline ends.

The chain is built from TRBV13 and TRBJ2-3; perhaps TRBD2 as D (5 bases). The germline CDR1 and CDR2 sequences are PRHDT and FYEKMQ (reference sequence). The CDR3 totals 12 residues. Trimming left V 8 bases short and J 3 bases short, with 9 bases between. The CDR3 loop reads CASGSGTDTQYF. The CDR3, as DNA: TGTGCCAGCGGGAGCGGAACAGATACGCAGTATTTT.

Of note for this clone: The junction departs from the called germline gene at one end, perhaps through a read error. The chain employs TRBV15 and TRBJ1-4; D is uncertain. Germline assignment: CDR1 LNHNV and CDR2 YYDKDF (reference sequence). This CDR3 region has 10 residues. The CDR3, as DNA: TGTGCCACCGGGCTCCTCAACCTCTCTTTT. Encoded protein: CATGLLNLSF.

V gene TRBV6-1 combines with J gene TRBJ1-2; possible D gene TRBD1, 5 bases. Germline CDR1 MNHNS, CDR2 SASEGT. V was shortened by 4 bases and J by 6 bases, with 21 bases between the two germline ends. This CDR3 is 16 amino acids long. CDR3 DNA: TGTGCCAGCAGTGTGGGGGTCGGGAGGGAGACGGATGGCTACACCTTC. Translated: CASSVGVGRETDGYTF.